The 17 T cell receptor beta chains given below trace back to one sample, sequenced in a study of T cells after yellow fever vaccination. One entry per CDR3 protein results from TCRdb running MiXCR on the 5' RACE reads. The sample records some 250,000 distinct CDR3 sequences, 3.6% being singletons. The sample consisted of PBMCs, taken 15 days after the yellow fever booster vaccination. The receptors derive from a man aged 18 to 29 who received the YFV17D yellow fever vaccine.

This clonotype was picked up many times. J is TRBJ1-3 and V is TRBV12-3 or TRBV12-4; D call uncertain. The CDR3 has 14 residues. The V end lost 3 bases, the J end lost 4 bases, and 10 bases lay between the germline ends. The CDR3 loop is CASSFLAGGNTIYF. CDR3 in DNA: TGTGCCAGCAGTTTTCTGGCCGGCGGAAACACCATATATTTT.

Regarding this clonotype: A much bigger clone sits one base away, suggesting this may be a read error. The chain has TRBV20-1 and TRBJ1-1, with a weak D call TRBD1 (5 bases). The CDR3 sequence is 13 residues long. Germline CDR1 DFQATT, CDR2 SNEGSKA (reference sequence). Trimming took off 6 bases at V and 0 bases at J, with 11 bases between the two ends. This chain's CDR3 is CSAIGTMNTEAFF. The CDR3 coding sequence is TGCAGTGCCATAGGGACGATGAACACTGAAGCTTTCTTT.

In its sample, this clonotype was seen many times. This rearrangement joins TRBV6-5 to TRBJ2-7; no firm D call. The CDR3 is 12 amino acids. The germline CDR1 and CDR2 sequences are MNHEY and SVGAGI. The germline V and J ends were trimmed by 2 bases and 5 bases, with 7 bases remaining between them. CDR3 loop: CASSYLGNEQYF. The CDR3 region has the DNA TGTGCCAGCAGTTACCTTGGGAACGAGCAGTACTTC.

This clonotype was observed many times. The chain has TRBV3-1 and TRBJ2-5; D is possibly TRBD2 (6 bases). Germline assignment: CDR1 LGHDT and CDR2 YNNKEL (reference sequence). The CDR3 runs to 16 residues. The V end lost 4 bases, the J end lost 7 bases, and 22 bases lay between the germline ends. CDR3 nucleotide sequence: TGTGCCAGCAGCCGTGAGACTAGACGCCTGACGGGGACCCAGTACTTC. Its translation: CASSRETRRLTGTQYF.

As regards this clonotype: A single base separates this from a much larger clone, so it may be a read error. The chain couples TRBV12-3 or TRBV12-4 to TRBJ2-6, with TRBD1 matching 7 bases. The CDR3 loop spans 16 amino acids. The CDR3 DNA is TGTGCCAGCGAGAGTAAAGGGGGCTCTGGGGCCATCGTCCTGACTTTC. Its translation is CASESKGGSGAIVLTF.

The table lists this clonotype with many counts. The chain is built from TRBV5-5 and TRBJ2-7; the match to TRBD1 covers 9 bases. Germline V gene lookup returns CDR1 SGHKS and CDR2 YYEKEE (reference sequence). V was clipped by 1 base and J by 7 bases; unmatched bases: 12. The CDR3 runs 16 residues. Written as DNA, the CDR3 is TGTGCCAGCAGCTTGCTTTTTGGGACAGGGCCGGGGGAGCAGTACTTC. Its protein is CASSLLFGTGPGEQYF.

This clonotype was seen repeatedly, ten times or more. The chain employs TRBV9 and TRBJ2-3, with D possibly being TRBD2 (6 bases). This CDR3 is built from 14 residues. V was cut by 4 bases and J by 0 bases, with 9 bases left in between. Germline assignment: CDR1 SGDLS and CDR2 YYNGEE. CDR3 DNA sequence: TGTGCCAGCAGCATAAGCGGGAGCACAGATACGCAGTATTTT. Translated: CASSISGSTDTQYF.

This clonotype was picked up many times. V is TRBV5-1 and J is TRBJ2-3; 12 nucleotides agree with TRBD2. The CDR3 extends over 14 amino acids. V was clipped by 4 bases and J by 6 bases; unmatched bases: 3. The germline V gene has CDR1 SGHRS and CDR2 YFSETQ. Here the CDR3 DNA reads TGCGCCAGCAGCGGAGGACTAGCGGGGGATACGCAGTATTTT. It is translated as CASSGGLAGDTQYF.

This clonotype was picked up many times. The rearrangement links TRBV12-3 or TRBV12-4 to TRBJ1-2, with a possible D match to TRBD1 (5 bases). The V gene lost 2 bases and the J gene lost 6 bases, with 25 bases spanning the gap. The length of the CDR3 is 18 residues. CDR3 amino acids: CASSLIIRFGGSNDGYTF. CDR3 in DNA: TGTGCCAGCAGTTTAATAATCCGGTTTGGGGGTTCTAATGATGGCTACACCTTC.

This clonotype was detected ten times or more. This chain joins TRBV12-3 or TRBV12-4 and TRBJ2-3; no definite D call. V lost 5 bases and J 0 bases, leaving 6 bases between the germline ends. The CDR3 length is 13 residues. CDR3 DNA sequence: TGTGCCAGCAGTACTTATAGCACAGATACGCAGTATTTT. It specifies CASSTYSTDTQYF.

The chain employs TRBV12-3 or TRBV12-4 and TRBJ1-5, with TRBD1 as a possible D gene (5 bases). The CDR3 totals 15 residues. The V and J ends lost 0 bases and 2 bases respectively, with 8 bases between them. The CDR3 loop reads CASSLAGTRNQPQHF. DNA of the CDR3: TGTGCCAGCAGTTTAGCTGGGACCCGCAATCAGCCCCAGCATTTT.

This clonotype was detected many times. The V call is TRBV6-2 or TRBV6-3, the J call TRBJ2-1, with TRBD2 matching over 8 bases. Germline CDR1 reads MNHEY; CDR2 reads SVGEGT. The junction had 10 bases not matched to a gene; V was cut back by 8 bases and J by 4 bases. The CDR3 is 15 residues long. CDR3 loop: CASSNLAGRYNEQFF. For the CDR3, the DNA is TGTGCCAGCTCGAACTTAGCGGGGAGGTACAATGAGCAGTTCTTC.

In this sample, this clonotype turned up many times. The chain carries TRBV7-9 and TRBJ2-3; 9 bases match TRBD2. CDR1 is SEHNR and CDR2 is FQNEAQ in the germline V gene (reference sequence). There are 15 residues in the CDR3. The trim removed 5 bases at V and 3 bases at J, leaving 6 bases unmatched. This CDR3 is CASSPAGGPTDTQYF. The CDR3 DNA reads as TGTGCCAGCAGCCCAGCGGGGGGCCCTACAGATACGCAGTATTTT.

This clonotype came up many times. As DNA, the CDR3 is TGTGCCAGCAGCTTAACGTTTGAAGATACGCAGTATTTT. Encoded protein: CASSLTFEDTQYF. V usage is TRBV7-3 and J usage is TRBJ2-3; D unresolved. CDR3 length: 13 residues. The germline V gene has CDR1 SGHTA and CDR2 FQGTGA. Trimming stripped 0 bases from V and 5 bases from J, with 6 bases between.

This clonotype was recorded a few times. V is TRBV5-5 and J is TRBJ1-4, with D perhaps TRBD1 (6 bases). The CDR3 length is 13 residues. Germline values: CDR1 SGHKS, CDR2 YYEKEE (reference sequence). V was shortened by 4 bases and J by 4 bases, with 8 bases between the two germline ends. The CDR3 region is CASSPDSNEKLFF. For the CDR3, the DNA is TGTGCCAGCAGCCCGGACAGTAATGAAAAACTGTTTTTT.

This clonotype was recorded at least ten times. The V call is TRBV6-5, the J call TRBJ2-7; a possible D gene is TRBD2 (6 bases). V was shortened by 6 bases and J by 3 bases, with 15 bases between the two germline ends. CDR3 size: 14 residues. The germline V gene encodes CDR1 MNHEY and CDR2 SVGAGI. The CDR3 loop is CASRPRRAVYEQYF. CDR3 sequence (DNA): TGTGCCAGCAGACCCCGGAGGGCCGTCTACGAGCAGTACTTC.

This clonotype has ten or more counts. V gene TRBV11-2 combines with J gene TRBJ2-5, with TRBD1 as a possible D gene (5 bases). Trimming pared 2 bases from V and 2 bases from J, leaving 9 bases between. The germline gives CDR1 SGHAT, CDR2 FQNNGV. The CDR3 sequence is 14 residues long. CDR3 region: CASSLLDTQETQYF. DNA of the CDR3: TGTGCCAGCAGCTTACTGGACACACAAGAGACCCAGTACTTC.